The rows below give T cell receptor beta chains drawn from one sample of a study of memory CD4+ T cells and cytomegalovirus serostatus. Some clones are missing from TCRdb's copy, which holds only in-frame ones; the method was immunoSEQ multiplex PCR. Among tens of thousands of clones listed, roughly 76% were seen once. The sequenced sample was memory CD4+ T cells from blood. These receptors were taken from an adult in good health and CMV-seropositive. Each CDR3 is given with its conserved first and last residue. The order of the fields is clone size, V gene, D gene, J gene, CDR3 DNA, CDR3 protein. D genes are given only for firm matches. Expanded clones get a size class; other rows say once, few or many, or leave the size out.

clone size: -; V gene: TRBV4-2; D gene: -; J gene: TRBJ1-4; CDR3 DNA: TGTGCCAGCAGCCAATGGACCGGGACGGATAATGAAAAACTGTTTTTT; CDR3 protein: CASSQWTGTDNEKLFF
clone size: -; V gene: TRBV19; D gene: TRBD2; J gene: TRBJ2-3; CDR3 DNA: TGTGCCAGTAGTACGACCGGGACTAGCGGGCGAGATACGCAGTATTTT; CDR3 protein: CASSTTGTSGRDTQYF
clone size: -; V gene: TRBV11-3; D gene: TRBD1; J gene: TRBJ2-3; CDR3 DNA: TGTGCCAGCAGTCGGGACAGGAGGACAGATACGCAGTATTTT; CDR3 protein: CASSRDRRTDTQYF
clone size: -; V gene: TRBV5-1; D gene: TRBD1; J gene: TRBJ2-3; CDR3 DNA: TGCGCCAGCAGCTCGGGGACAGGGGGCGTTACAGATACGCAGTATTTT; CDR3 protein: CASSSGTGGVTDTQYF
clone size: -; V gene: TRBV10-1; D gene: -; J gene: TRBJ2-3; CDR3 DNA: TGCGCCAGCAGCCGAAGGAACAGCGGCACAGATACGCAGTATTTT; CDR3 protein: CASSRRNSGTDTQYF
clone size: few; V gene: TRBV6-5; D gene: TRBD1; J gene: TRBJ1-6; CDR3 DNA: TGTGCCAGCAGAGACAGGGACTCACCCCTCCACTTT; CDR3 protein: CASRDRDSPLHF
clone size: -; V gene: TRBV5-6; D gene: -; J gene: TRBJ1-4; CDR3 DNA: TGTGCCAGCAGCTTGGCTGGCAGGGGTGGCGAAAAACTGTTTTTT; CDR3 protein: CASSLAGRGGEKLFF
clone size: -; V gene: TRBV9; D gene: -; J gene: TRBJ2-3; CDR3 DNA: TGTGCCAGCAGCGTACAGGGCACAGATACGCAGTATTTT; CDR3 protein: CASSVQGTDTQYF
clone size: -; V gene: TRBV28; D gene: -; J gene: TRBJ2-2; CDR3 DNA: TGTGCCAGCAGTTCCTCGGGGGCGAACACCGGGGAGCTGTTTTTT; CDR3 protein: CASSSSGANTGELFF
clone size: -; V gene: TRBV28; D gene: -; J gene: TRBJ1-3; CDR3 DNA: TGTGCCAGCAGTTCCCTGCGGAGCTCTGGAAACACCATATATTTT; CDR3 protein: CASSSLRSSGNTIYF
clone size: few; V gene: TRBV14; D gene: -; J gene: TRBJ2-1; CDR3 DNA: TGTGCCAGCAGCCTTCCCACAGTTTACAATGAGCAGTTCTTC; CDR3 protein: CASSLPTVYNEQFF
clone size: once; V gene: TRBV4-1; D gene: TRBD1; J gene: TRBJ1-5; CDR3 DNA: TGCGCCAGCAGCCAGCGTAACAGGGGAGTGAATCAGCCCCAGCATTTT; CDR3 protein: CASSQRNRGVNQPQHF
clone size: few; V gene: TRBV4-1; D gene: -; J gene: TRBJ1-2; CDR3 DNA: TGCGCCAGCAGCCACTCCCGGGGGACTCAACAACACTATGGCTACACCTTC; CDR3 protein: CASSHSRGTQQHYGYTF
clone size: -; V gene: TRBV2; D gene: TRBD2; J gene: TRBJ2-1; CDR3 DNA: TGTGCCAGCAGGAGGAGAGCGGGAGGGAACTACAATGAGCAGTTCTTC; CDR3 protein: CASRRRAGGNYNEQFF